The rows below give T cell receptor beta chains drawn from one sample of a study of siplizumab effects on memory and regulatory T cells. The protocol was immunoSEQ multiplex PCR, while the TCRdb copy is restricted to in-frame clones and leaves out a portion. In the table there are approximately 52,000 clones, approximately 97% of which are singletons. Sample: naive CD4+ T cells sorted from blood. The receptor source for this set is a human donor in good health. Both conserved end residues are part of each CDR3. The D gene is left open where the match is weak. For some rows the clone size is stated as once, few or many, or as a class when expanded; others skip it.

>.|TRBJ1-2|TRBV21-1|.
CASSKFDRGLGGYTF
TGTGCCAGCAGCAAATTCGACAGGGGGCTTGGTGGCTACACCTTC
>.|TRBJ2-1|TRBV2|.
CASTGQNNEQFF
TGTGCCAGCACGGGCCAAAACAATGAGCAGTTCTTC
>.|TRBJ2-2|TRBV5-5|.
CASSLVLIPGELFF
TGTGCCAGCAGCTTGGTTTTGATCCCCGGGGAGCTGTTTTTT
>.|TRBJ2-1|TRBV27|.
CASSFWGLNEQFF
TGTGCCAGCAGTTTCTGGGGCCTTAATGAGCAGTTCTTC
>.|TRBJ2-7|TRBV6-1|.
CASRLAVYEQYF
TGTGCCAGCAGGTTAGCGGTCTACGAGCAGTACTTC
>.|TRBJ1-2|TRBV5-6|TRBD1
CASSFPGQDHYGYTF
TGTGCCAGCAGCTTTCCGGGACAGGATCACTATGGCTACACCTTC
>.|TRBJ2-5|TRBV7-2|TRBD2
CASSPPRGLVGAIQYF
TGTGCCAGCAGCCCTCCGCGGGGACTAGTTGGGGCGATCCAGTACTTC
>.|TRBJ2-5|TRBV4-2|TRBD1
CASSQDIGQGQGTQYF
TGTGCCAGCAGCCAAGATATAGGACAGGGTCAGGGGACCCAGTACTTC
>.|TRBJ2-6|TRBV27|.
CASSFLGGVAGANVLTF
TGTGCCAGCAGTTTCCTGGGTGGGGTGGCTGGGGCCAACGTCCTGACTTTC
>once|TRBJ2-1|TRBV7-3|TRBD2
CASSLTSVTSGEQFF
TGTGCCAGCAGCTTAACGTCGGTGACTAGCGGGGAGCAGTTCTTC
>.|TRBJ2-2|TRBV23-1|.
CASSQSGSGGTGELFF
TGCGCCAGCAGTCAATCGGGATCAGGGGGGACCGGGGAGCTGTTTTTT
>.|TRBJ1-1|TRBV30|TRBD1
CAWSGDRGYTEAFF
TGTGCCTGGAGTGGAGACAGGGGATACACTGAAGCTTTCTTT
>.|TRBJ1-5|TRBV4-1|.
CASSAPSRNQPQHF
TGCGCCAGCAGCGCTCCGTCCCGTAATCAGCCCCAGCATTTT
>.|TRBJ1-1|TRBV6-1|.
CASRVTSNTEAFF
TGTGCCAGCAGAGTTACTTCGAACACTGAAGCTTTCTTT
>.|TRBJ2-6|TRBV7-8|TRBD1
CASSLDRGLSGANVLTF
TGTGCCAGCAGCTTAGACAGGGGGCTTTCTGGGGCCAACGTCCTGACTTTC
>.|TRBJ2-1|TRBV4-1|TRBD2
CASSQERTSGRYEQFF
TGCGCCAGCAGCCAAGAACGGACTAGCGGGAGATATGAGCAGTTCTTC
>.|TRBJ1-4|TRBV18|TRBD1
CASSPLRDRTNEKLFF
TGTGCCAGCTCACCGCTCCGGGACAGGACTAATGAAAAACTGTTTTTT
>.|TRBJ2-3|TRBV6-5|TRBD2
CASRLSGRADTQYF
TGTGCCAGCAGACTTAGCGGGAGGGCAGATACGCAGTATTTT
>.|TRBJ1-2|TRBV2|TRBD1
CASRDRDNYGYTF
TGTGCCAGCAGAGACAGGGATAACTATGGCTACACCTTC
>.|TRBJ2-5|TRBV4-1|.
CASSLTGGETQYF
TGCGCCAGCAGCCTGACAGGAGGAGAGACCCAGTACTTC
>.|TRBJ1-2|TRBV6-5|TRBD1
CASSSGQLLNYGYTF
TGTGCCAGCAGTTCGGGACAGCTCTTAAACTATGGCTACACCTTC
>.|TRBJ1-1|TRBV30|.
CAWSGGFNTEAFF
TGTGCCTGGAGTGGAGGGTTCAACACTGAAGCTTTCTTT
>.|TRBJ2-1|TRBV6-5|.
CASSYSTNYEQFF
TGTGCCAGCAGTTACTCAACTAACTATGAGCAGTTCTTC
>.|TRBJ2-1|TRBV4-1|.
CASSRDTETYNEQFF
TGCGCCAGCAGCCGGGACACCGAGACCTACAATGAGCAGTTCTTC
>.|TRBJ2-1|TRBV2|.
CASSRVRGVEQFF
TGTGCCAGCAGCAGGGTCCGAGGGGTTGAGCAGTTCTTC
>.|TRBJ2-1|TRBV29-1|TRBD2
CSARTSGNSYEQFF
TGCAGCGCTCGGACTAGCGGGAACTCGTATGAGCAGTTCTTC
>.|TRBJ2-3|TRBV7-3|.
CASSLAADTDTQYF
TGTGCCAGCAGCTTAGCGGCAGACACAGATACGCAGTATTTT
>.|TRBJ2-3|TRBV5-1|.
CASSLGGSYTDTQYF
TGCGCCAGCAGCTTGGGTGGCAGCTACACAGATACGCAGTATTTT
>.|TRBJ1-2|TRBV10-2|.
CASSEPDNLNYGYTF
TGCGCCAGCAGTGAGCCGGACAACTTAAACTATGGCTACACCTTC
>.|TRBJ2-6|TRBV19|.
CASSPTPYSGANVLTF
TGTGCCAGTAGTCCCACTCCGTACTCTGGGGCCAACGTCCTGACTTTC
>few|TRBJ2-7|TRBV27|.
CASSLSLPTLRQYF
TGTGCCAGCAGTTTATCCCTCCCTACTCTACGGCAGTACTTC
>.|TRBJ2-1|TRBV9|TRBD1
CASSVRGDRDSNEQFF
TGTGCCAGCAGCGTAAGGGGGGACAGGGACAGCAATGAGCAGTTCTTC
>.|TRBJ2-7|TRBV28|.
CASAPAGKGSYEQYF
TGTGCCAGTGCCCCGGCCGGGAAAGGGTCCTACGAGCAGTACTTC
>.|TRBJ2-1|TRBV5-1|.
CASSFGPGGAHNEQFF
.
>.|TRBJ2-2|TRBV9|.
CASSVNTIGGTGELFF
TGTGCCAGCAGCGTAAATACCATTGGGGGCACCGGGGAGCTGTTTTTT
>.|TRBJ2-3|TRBV9|TRBD2
CASSKPAGDTQYF
TGTGCCAGCAGCAAACCAGCGGGGGATACGCAGTATTTT
>.|TRBJ2-7|TRBV10-2|TRBD2
CASSDKLAVRDEQYF
TGCGCCAGCAGTGATAAACTAGCGGTCCGGGACGAGCAGTACTTC
>.|TRBJ1-4|TRBV27|TRBD1
CASSSARTGNEKLFF
TGTGCCAGCAGTTCCGCGAGGACAGGGAATGAAAAACTGTTTTTT
>.|TRBJ1-1|TRBV19|.
CASSMTVTNTEAFF
TGTGCCAGTAGTATGACAGTTACGAACACTGAAGCTTTCTTT
>.|TRBJ1-4|TRBV19|.
CASSRDIRKLFF
TGTGCCAGTAGTAGGGACATTCGGAAACTGTTTTTT
>.|TRBJ2-4|TRBV28|.
CASSLPGTVKNIQYF
TGTGCCAGCAGTTTACCCGGGACGGTGAAAAACATTCAGTACTTC
>.|TRBJ2-1|TRBV5-1|.
CASSFGSSNEQFF
TGCGCCAGCAGCTTTGGTAGCTCCAATGAGCAGTTCTTC
>.|TRBJ2-7|TRBV7-3|.
CASSLWFDSYEQYF
TGTGCCAGCAGCTTATGGTTCGACTCCTACGAGCAGTACTTC